This TCR beta chain was recorded in a study of low-dose radiotherapy and immunotherapy resistance in tumors. Study as a whole: Cohort 2 received 1 Gy per fraction every two weeks, totaling 13 Gy over 26 weeks. The treatment that patients received was intravenous nivolumab 240 mg every two weeks plus ipilimumab 1 mg/kg every six weeks.

TRAV- and TRBV-specific primers, spanning alpha and beta chains, primed first-strand cDNA. TCR amplification ran approximately 20 PCR cycles using constant-region and V-primer adapter primers. TCRdb analysed the reads with MiXCR anew, one entry per CDR3 protein. Of 30,000 to 50,000 distinct CDR3 sequences listed, roughly 31% are singletons. The time point here: before trial treatment. Nivolumab, ipilimumab, aspirin, low-dose cyclophosphamide and low-dose radiotherapy were all administered to the donors. This CDR3 is 15 amino acids long. Unmatched junction bases numbered 14, after V lost 5 bases and J lost 5 bases. Germline V gene data show CDR1 as DFQATT and CDR2 as SNEGSKA (reference sequence). This clonotype was counted at least ten times.

The sequenced sample was PBMCs, obtained before treatment. This receptor was identified in a male donor with gallbladder cancer. The V and J genes are TRBV20-1 and TRBJ2-7; 8 nucleotides match TRBD2. Written as DNA, the CDR3 is TGCAGTGCTCCTAGACTTGGCGGGGGGAGGGACGAGCAGTACTTC. Its protein product is CSAPRLGGGRDEQYF.